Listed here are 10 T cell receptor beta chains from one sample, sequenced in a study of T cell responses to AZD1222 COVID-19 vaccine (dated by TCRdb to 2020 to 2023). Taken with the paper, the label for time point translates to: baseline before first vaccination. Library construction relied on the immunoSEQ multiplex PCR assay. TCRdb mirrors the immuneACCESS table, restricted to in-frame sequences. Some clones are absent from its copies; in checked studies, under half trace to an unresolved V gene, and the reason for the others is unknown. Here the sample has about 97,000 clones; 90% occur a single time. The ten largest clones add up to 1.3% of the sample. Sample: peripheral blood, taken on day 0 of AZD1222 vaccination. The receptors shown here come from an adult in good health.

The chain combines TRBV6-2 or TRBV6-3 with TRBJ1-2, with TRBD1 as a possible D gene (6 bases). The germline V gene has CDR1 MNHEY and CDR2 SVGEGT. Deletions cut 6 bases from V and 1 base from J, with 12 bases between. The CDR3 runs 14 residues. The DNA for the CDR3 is TGTGCCAGCAGCCCGGAAGGGGGTAACTATGGCTACACCTTC. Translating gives CASSPEGGNYGYTF.

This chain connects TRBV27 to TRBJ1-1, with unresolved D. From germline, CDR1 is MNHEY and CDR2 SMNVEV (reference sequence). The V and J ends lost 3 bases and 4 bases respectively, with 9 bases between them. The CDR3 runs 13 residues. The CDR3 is CASSFLRGTEAFF. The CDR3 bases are TGTGCCAGCAGTTTCTTACGAGGCACTGAAGCTTTCTTT.

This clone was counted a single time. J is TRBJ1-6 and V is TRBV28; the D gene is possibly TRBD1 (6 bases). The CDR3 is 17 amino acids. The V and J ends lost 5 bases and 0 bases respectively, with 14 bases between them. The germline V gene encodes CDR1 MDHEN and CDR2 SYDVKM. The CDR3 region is CASSNRDMSSYNSPLHF. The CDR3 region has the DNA TGTGCCAGCAGTAACCGGGACATGAGCTCCTATAATTCACCCCTCCACTTT.

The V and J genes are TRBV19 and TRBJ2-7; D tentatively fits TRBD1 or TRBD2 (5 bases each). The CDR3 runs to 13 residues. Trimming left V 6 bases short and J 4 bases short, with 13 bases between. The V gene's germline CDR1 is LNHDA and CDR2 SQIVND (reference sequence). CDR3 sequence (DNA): TGTGCCAGTAGCCCCGGGACGATTTACGAGCAGTACTTC. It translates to CASSPGTIYEQYF.

CDR3 sequence reads: CASSTGQGNSEQYF. The CDR3 coding sequence is TGTGCCAGTAGTACGGGACAGGGGAACTCCGAGCAGTACTTC. V usage is TRBV19 and J usage is TRBJ2-7, with 10 bases lining up with TRBD1. The ends lost 4 bases at V and 6 bases at J; junction bases unmatched: 6. The CDR3 is 14 residues long. CDR1 and CDR2 from the germline V gene are LNHDA and SQIVND (reference sequence).

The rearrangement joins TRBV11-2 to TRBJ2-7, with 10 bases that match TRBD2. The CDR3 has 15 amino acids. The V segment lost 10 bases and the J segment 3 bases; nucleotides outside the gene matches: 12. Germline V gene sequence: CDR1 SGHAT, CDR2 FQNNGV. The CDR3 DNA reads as TGTGCCACCACTCTACTAGCGGGGTTTTACTACGAGCAGTACTTC. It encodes CATTLLAGFYYEQYF. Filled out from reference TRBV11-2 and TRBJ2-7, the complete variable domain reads EAGVAQSPRYKIIEKRQSVAFWCNPISGHATLYWYQQILGQGPKLLIQFQNNGVVDDSQLPKDRFSAERLKGVDSTLKIQPAKLEDSAVYLCATTLLAGFYYEQYFGPGTRLTVT.

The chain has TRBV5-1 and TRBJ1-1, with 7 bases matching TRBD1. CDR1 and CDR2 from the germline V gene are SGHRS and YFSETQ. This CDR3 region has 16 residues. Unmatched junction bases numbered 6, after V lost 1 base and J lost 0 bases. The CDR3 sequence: CASSLTTGQLNTEAFF. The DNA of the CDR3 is TGCGCCAGCAGCTTGACTACGGGACAGTTGAACACTGAAGCTTTCTTT.

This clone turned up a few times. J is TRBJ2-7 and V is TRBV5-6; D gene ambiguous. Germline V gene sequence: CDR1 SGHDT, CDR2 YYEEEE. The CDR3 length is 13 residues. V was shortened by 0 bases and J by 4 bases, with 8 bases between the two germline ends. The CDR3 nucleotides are TGTGCCAGCAGCTTGGAGCAGCCGTACGAGCAGTACTTC. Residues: CASSLEQPYEQYF.

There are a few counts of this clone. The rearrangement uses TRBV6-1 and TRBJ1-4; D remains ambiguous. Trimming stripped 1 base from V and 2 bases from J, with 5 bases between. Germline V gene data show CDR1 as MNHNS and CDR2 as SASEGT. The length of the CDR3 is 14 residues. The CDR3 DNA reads TGTGCCAGCAGTGAAGAGGGCACTAATGAAAAACTGTTTTTT. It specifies CASSEEGTNEKLFF.

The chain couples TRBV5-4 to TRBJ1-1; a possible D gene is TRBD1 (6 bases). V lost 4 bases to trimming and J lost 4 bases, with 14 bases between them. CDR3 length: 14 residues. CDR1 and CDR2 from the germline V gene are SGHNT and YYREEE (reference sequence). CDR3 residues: CASSREQGTTEAFF. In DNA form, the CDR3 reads TGTGCCAGCAGCCGAGAACAGGGAACCACTGAAGCTTTCTTT.